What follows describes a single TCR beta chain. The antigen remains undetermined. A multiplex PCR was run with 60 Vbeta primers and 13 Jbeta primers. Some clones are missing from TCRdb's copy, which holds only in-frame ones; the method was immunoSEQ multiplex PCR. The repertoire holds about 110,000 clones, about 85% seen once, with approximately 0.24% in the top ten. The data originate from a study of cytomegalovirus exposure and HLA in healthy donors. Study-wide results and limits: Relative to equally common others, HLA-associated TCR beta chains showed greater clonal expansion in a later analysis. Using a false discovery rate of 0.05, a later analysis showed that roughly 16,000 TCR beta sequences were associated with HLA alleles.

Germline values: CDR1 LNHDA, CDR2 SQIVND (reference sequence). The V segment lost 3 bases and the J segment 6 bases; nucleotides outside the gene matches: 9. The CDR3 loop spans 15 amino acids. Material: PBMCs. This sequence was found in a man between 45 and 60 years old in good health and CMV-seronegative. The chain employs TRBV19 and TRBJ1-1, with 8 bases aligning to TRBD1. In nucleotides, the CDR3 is TGTGCCAGTAGTATCCGGACAGGGCTAAGGGCTGAAGCTTTCTTT. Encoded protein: CASSIRTGLRAEAFF.